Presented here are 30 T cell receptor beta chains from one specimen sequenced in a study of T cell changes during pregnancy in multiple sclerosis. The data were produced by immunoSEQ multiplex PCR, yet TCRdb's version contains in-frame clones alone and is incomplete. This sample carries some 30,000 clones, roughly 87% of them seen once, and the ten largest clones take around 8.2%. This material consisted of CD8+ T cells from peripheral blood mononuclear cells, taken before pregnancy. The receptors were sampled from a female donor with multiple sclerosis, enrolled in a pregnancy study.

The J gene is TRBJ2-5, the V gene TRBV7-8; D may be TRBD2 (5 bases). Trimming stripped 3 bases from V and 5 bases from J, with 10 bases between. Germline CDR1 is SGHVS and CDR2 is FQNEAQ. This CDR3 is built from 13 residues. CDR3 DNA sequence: TGTGCCAGCAGCTTGGGCTCTAGCGAGACCCAGTACTTC. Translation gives CASSLGSSETQYF.

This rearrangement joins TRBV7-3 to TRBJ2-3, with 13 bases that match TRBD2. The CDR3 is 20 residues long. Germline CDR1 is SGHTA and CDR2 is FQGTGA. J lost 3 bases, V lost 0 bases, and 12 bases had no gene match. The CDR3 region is CASSLTGLAGPPGRTDTQYF. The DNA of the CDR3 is TGTGCCAGCAGCTTAACGGGACTAGCGGGACCGCCCGGCCGGACAGATACGCAGTATTTT.

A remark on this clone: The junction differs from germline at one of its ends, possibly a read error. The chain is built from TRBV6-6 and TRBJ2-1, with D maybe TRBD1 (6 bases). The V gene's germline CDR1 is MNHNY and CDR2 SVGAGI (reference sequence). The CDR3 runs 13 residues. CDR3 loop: CANSYPEGDEQFF. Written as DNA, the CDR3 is TGTGCCAACAGTTACCCAGAGGGGGATGAGCAGTTCTTC.

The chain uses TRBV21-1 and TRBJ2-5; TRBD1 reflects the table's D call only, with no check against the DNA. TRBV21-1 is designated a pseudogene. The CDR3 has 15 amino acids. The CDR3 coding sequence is TGTGCCAGCAGCAAAGAGGATCAGGGTTGGGAGACCCAGTACTTC. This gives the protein CASSKEDQGWETQYF.

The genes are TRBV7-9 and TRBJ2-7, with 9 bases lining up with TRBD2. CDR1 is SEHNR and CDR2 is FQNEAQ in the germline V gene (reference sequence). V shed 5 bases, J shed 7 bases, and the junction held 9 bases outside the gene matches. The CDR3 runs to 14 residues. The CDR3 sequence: CASSLSGGRDEQYF. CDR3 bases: TGTGCCAGCAGCCTTAGCGGGGGAAGGGATGAGCAGTACTTC.

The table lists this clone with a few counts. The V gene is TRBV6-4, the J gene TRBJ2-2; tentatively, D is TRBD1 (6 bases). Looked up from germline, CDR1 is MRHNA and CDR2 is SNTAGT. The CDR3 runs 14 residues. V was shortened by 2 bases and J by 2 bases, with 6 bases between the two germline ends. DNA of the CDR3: TGTGCCAGCAGTGACGGGACAAACACCGGGGAGCTGTTTTTT. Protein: CASSDGTNTGELFF.

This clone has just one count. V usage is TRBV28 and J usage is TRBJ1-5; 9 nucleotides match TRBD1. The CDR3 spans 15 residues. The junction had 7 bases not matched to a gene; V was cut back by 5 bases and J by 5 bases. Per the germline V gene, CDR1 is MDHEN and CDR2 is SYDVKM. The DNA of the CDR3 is TGTGCCAGCAGTACTGAAACAGGGGGCCATCAGCCCCAGCATTTT. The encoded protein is CASSTETGGHQPQHF.

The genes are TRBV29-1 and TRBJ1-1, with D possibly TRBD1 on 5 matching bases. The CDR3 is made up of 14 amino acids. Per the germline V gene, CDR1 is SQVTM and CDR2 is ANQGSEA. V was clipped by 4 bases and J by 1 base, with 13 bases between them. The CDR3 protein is CSVVAGTTNTEAFF. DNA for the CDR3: TGCAGCGTTGTTGCAGGGACTACGAACACTGAAGCTTTCTTT. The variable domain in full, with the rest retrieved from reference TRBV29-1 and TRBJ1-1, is SAVISQKPSRDICQRGTSLTIQCQVDSQVTMMFWYRQQPGQSLTLIATANQGSEATYESGFVIDKFPISRPNLTFSTLTVSNMSPEDSSIYLCSVVAGTTNTEAFFGQGTRLTVV.

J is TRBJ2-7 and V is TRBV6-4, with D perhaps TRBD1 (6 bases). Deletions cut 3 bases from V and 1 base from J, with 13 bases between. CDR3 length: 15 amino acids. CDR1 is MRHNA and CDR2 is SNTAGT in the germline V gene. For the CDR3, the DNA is TGTGCCAGCAGTGAAGTTGGGGGCGGGTCCTACGAGCAGTACTTC. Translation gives CASSEVGGGSYEQYF.

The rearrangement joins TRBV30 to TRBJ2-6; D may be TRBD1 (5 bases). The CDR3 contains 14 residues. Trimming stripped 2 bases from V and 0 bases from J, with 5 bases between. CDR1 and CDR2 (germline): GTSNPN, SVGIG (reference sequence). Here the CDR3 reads CAWSQGSGANVLTF. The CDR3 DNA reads TGTGCCTGGAGTCAGGGCTCTGGGGCCAACGTCCTGACTTTC.

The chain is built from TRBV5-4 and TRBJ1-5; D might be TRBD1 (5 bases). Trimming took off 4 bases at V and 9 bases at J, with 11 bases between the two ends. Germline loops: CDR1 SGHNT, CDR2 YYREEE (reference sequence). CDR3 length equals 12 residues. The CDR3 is CASSRDGGPQHF. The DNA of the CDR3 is TGTGCCAGCAGCCGAGACGGGGGGCCCCAGCATTTT.

As DNA, the CDR3 is TGTGCCAGCAGCTGGGTCAGGGGGGAAGCCGGGGAGCTGTTTTTT. This translates into CASSWVRGEAGELFF. The chain employs TRBV11-2 and TRBJ2-2; the D gene is possibly TRBD1 (7 bases). Germline loops: CDR1 SGHAT, CDR2 FQNNGV. V was pared by 4 bases and J by 6 bases, with 15 bases between. This CDR3 is 15 amino acids long.

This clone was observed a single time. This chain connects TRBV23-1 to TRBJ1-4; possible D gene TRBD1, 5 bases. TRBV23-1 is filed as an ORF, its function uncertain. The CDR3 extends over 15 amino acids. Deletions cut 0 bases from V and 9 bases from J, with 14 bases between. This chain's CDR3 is CASSQSSRGWKKLFF. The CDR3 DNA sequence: TGCGCCAGCAGTCAATCGAGTAGGGGTTGGAAAAAACTGTTTTTT.

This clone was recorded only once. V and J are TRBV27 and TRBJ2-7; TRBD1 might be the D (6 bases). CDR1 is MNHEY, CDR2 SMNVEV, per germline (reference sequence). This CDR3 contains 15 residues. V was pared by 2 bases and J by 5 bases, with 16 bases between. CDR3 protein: CASSLVPGAIHEQYF. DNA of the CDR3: TGTGCCAGCAGTTTAGTACCAGGGGCTATTCACGAGCAGTACTTC.

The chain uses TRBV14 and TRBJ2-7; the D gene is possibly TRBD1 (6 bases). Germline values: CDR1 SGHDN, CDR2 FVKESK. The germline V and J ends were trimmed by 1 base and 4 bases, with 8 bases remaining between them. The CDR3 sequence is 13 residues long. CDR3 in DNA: TGTGCCAGCAGCCAAGCTGGACAGTACGAGCAGTACTTC. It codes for CASSQAGQYEQYF. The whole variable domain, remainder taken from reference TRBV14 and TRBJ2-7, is EAGVTQFPSHSVIEKGQTVTLRCDPISGHDNLYWYRRVMGKEIKFLLHFVKESKQDESGMPNNRFLAERTGGTYSTLKVQPAELEDSGVYFCASSQAGQYEQYFGPGTRLTVT.

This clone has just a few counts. Written as DNA, the CDR3 is TGTGCCAGCAGTCGTACCGAGAACTATGGCTACACCTTC. This sequence encodes CASSRTENYGYTF. The rearrangement links TRBV27 to TRBJ1-2, with D hard to call. This CDR3 is built from 13 residues. CDR1 and CDR2 from the germline V gene are MNHEY and SMNVEV (reference sequence). Trimming cost V 5 bases and J 2 bases, with 9 bases left between them.

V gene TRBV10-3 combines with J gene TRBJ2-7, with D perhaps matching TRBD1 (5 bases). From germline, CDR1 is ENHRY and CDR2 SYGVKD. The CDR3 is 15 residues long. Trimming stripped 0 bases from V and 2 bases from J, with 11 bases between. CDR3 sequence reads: CAISESMVGPYEQYF. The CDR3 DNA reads TGTGCCATCAGTGAGTCGATGGTGGGGCCCTACGAGCAGTACTTC.

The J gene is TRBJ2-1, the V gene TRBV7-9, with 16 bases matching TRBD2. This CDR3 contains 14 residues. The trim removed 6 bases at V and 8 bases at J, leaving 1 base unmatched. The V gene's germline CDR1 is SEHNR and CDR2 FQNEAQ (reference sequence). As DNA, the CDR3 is TGTGCCAGCAGAGGGACTAGCGGGGGGGATGAGCAGTTCTTC. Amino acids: CASRGTSGGDEQFF. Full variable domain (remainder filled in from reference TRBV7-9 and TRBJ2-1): DTGVSQNPRHKITKRGQNVTFRCDPISEHNRLYWYRQTLGQGPEFLTYFQNEAQLEKSRLLSDRFSAERPKGSFSTLEIQRTEQGDSAMYLCASRGTSGGDEQFFGPGTRLTVL.

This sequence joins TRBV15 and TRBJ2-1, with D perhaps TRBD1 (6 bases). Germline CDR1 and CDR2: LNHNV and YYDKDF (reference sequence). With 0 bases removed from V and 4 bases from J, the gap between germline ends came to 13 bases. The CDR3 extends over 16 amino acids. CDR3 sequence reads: CATSRDLGANYNEQFF. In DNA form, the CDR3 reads TGTGCCACCAGCAGAGATCTGGGGGCGAATTACAATGAGCAGTTCTTC.

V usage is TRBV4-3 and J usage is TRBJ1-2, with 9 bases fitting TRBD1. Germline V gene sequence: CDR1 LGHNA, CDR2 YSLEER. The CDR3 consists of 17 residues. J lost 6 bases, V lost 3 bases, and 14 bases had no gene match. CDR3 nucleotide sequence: TGCGCCAGCAGCCAGGCCCGGGACAGGGAGTTTCTCGATGGCTACACCTTC. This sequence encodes CASSQARDREFLDGYTF.

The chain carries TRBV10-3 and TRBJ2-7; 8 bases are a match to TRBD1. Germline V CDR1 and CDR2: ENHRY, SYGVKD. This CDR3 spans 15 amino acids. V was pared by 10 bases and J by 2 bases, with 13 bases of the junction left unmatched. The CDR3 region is CATTQTDRDPYEQYF. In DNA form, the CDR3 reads TGTGCCACCACTCAAACGGACAGGGACCCCTACGAGCAGTACTTC.

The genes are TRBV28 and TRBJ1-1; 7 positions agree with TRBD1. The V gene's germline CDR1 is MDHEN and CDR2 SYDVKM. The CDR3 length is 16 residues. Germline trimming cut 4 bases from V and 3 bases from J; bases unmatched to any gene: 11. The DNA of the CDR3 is TGTGCCAGCAGTTCCACAGGGGTTTTTAGGTACACTGAAGCTTTCTTT. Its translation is CASSSTGVFRYTEAFF.

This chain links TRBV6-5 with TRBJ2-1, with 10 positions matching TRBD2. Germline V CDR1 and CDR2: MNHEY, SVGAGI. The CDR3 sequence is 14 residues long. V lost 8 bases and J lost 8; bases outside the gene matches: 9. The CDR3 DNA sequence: TGTGCCAGCTCCTGGCTAGCGGGAGCCGATGAGCAGTTCTTC. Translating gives CASSWLAGADEQFF.

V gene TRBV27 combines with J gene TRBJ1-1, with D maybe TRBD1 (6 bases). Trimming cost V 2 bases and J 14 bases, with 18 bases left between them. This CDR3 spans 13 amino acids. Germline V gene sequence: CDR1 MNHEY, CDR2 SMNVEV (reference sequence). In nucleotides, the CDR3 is TGTGCCAGCAGTTTAACTTCGAGACAGGTCCCATTCTTT. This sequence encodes CASSLTSRQVPFF.

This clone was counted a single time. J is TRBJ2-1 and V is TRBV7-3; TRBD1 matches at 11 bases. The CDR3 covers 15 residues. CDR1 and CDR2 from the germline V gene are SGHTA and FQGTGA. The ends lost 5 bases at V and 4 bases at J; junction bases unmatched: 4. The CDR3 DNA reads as TGTGCCAGCAGCCGGACAGGGGGCGCGTACAATGAGCAGTTCTTC. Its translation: CASSRTGGAYNEQFF.

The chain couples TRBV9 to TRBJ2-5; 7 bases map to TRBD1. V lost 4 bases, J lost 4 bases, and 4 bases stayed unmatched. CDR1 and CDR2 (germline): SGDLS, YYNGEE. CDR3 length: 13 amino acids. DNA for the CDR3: TGTGCCAGCAGCACCGGGACAGTAGAGACCCAGTACTTC. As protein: CASSTGTVETQYF.

The CDR3 bases are TGTGCCATCAGTGAGCCCGGGGAGGGGGTTCGCACAGATACGCAGTATTTT. It codes for CAISEPGEGVRTDTQYF. The rearrangement uses TRBV10-3 and TRBJ2-3; TRBD2 might be the D (7 bases). The CDR3 loop spans 17 amino acids. V lost 2 bases and J lost 1, with 16 bases in between. Germline-derived CDR1 and CDR2 are ENHRY and SYGVKD.

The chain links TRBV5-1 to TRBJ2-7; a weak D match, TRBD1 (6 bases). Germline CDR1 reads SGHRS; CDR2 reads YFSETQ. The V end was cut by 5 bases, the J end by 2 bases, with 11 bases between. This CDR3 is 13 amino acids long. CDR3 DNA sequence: TGCGCCAGCAGGACCGGGACAACCTACGAGCAGTACTTC. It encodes CASRTGTTYEQYF.

This chain's CDR3 is CASSFARGHTEAFF. Here the CDR3 DNA reads TGTGCCAGCAGCTTCGCGAGGGGGCACACTGAAGCTTTCTTT. V usage is TRBV7-8 and J usage is TRBJ1-1; 7 positions agree with TRBD1. With V trimmed by 3 bases and J by 3 bases, 4 bases remained unmatched. The CDR3 runs 14 residues. CDR1 is SGHVS, CDR2 FQNEAQ, per germline.

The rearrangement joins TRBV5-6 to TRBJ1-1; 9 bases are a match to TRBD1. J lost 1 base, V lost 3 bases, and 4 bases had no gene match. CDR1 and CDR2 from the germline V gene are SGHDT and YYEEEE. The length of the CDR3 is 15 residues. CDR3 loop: CASSWGGQGNTEAFF. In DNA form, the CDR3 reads TGTGCCAGCAGCTGGGGGGGACAGGGGAACACTGAAGCTTTCTTT. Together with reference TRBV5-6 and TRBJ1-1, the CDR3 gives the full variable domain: DAGVTQSPTHLIKTRGQQVTLRCSPKSGHDTVSWYQQALGQGPQFIFQYYEEEERQRGNFPDRFSGHQFPNYSSELNVNALLLGDSALYLCASSWGGQGNTEAFFGQGTRLTVV.